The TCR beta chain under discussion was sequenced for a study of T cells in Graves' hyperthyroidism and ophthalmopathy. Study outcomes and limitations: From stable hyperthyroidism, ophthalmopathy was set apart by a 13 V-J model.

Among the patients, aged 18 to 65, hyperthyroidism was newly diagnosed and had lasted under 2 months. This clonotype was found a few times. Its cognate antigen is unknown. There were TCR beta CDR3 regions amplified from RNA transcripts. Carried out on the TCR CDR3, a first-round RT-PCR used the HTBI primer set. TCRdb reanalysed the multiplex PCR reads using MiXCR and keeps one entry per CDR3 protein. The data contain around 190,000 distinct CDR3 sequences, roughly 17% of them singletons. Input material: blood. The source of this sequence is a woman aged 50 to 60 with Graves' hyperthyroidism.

The DNA for the CDR3 is TGTGCCAGCAGCCGACTAGCGGGAGTGTACGAGCAGTACTTC. It encodes CASSRLAGVYEQYF. The chain links TRBV27 to TRBJ2-7, with 12 bases lining up with TRBD2. The germline CDR1 and CDR2 sequences are MNHEY and SMNVEV (reference sequence). This CDR3 comprises 14 residues. The V and J ends lost 6 bases and 4 bases, in that order; junction bases with no gene match: 4.